Here is one T cell receptor beta chain with its context. RNA, once extracted, was reverse transcribed into cDNA for use as the sequencing template. Here immunoSEQ multiplex PCR was the method, and the copy in TCRdb shows in-frame clones only, minus some. The table has about 110,000 clones, roughly 55% seen once. These data come from a study of CD8+ T cells in alopecia areata. Trimming removed 0 bases at V and 4 bases at J, with 5 bases between. The CDR3 totals 13 residues. Germline CDR1 SGHTA, CDR2 FQGNSA. The chain couples TRBV7-2 to TRBJ2-3, with D perhaps matching TRBD2 (5 bases). The sequencing input was NKG2D-low CD8+ T cells sorted from blood. This TCR came from a human donor with alopecia areata. CDR3 protein: CASSLAGADTQYF. Written as DNA, the CDR3 is TGTGCCAGCAGCTTAGCCGGGGCAGATACGCAGTATTTT. The complete variable domain, with remaining parts taken from reference TRBV7-2 and TRBJ2-3, reads GAGVSQSPSNKVTEKGKDVELRCDPISGHTALYWYRQSLGQGLEFLIYFQGNSAPDKSGLPSDRFSAERTGGSVSTLTIQRTQQEDSAVYLCASSLAGADTQYFGPGTRLTVL.